Sequencing of this TCR beta chain was carried out in a study of shared clonotypes between healthy human individuals. Study background: Aged between 18 and 49, the donors were a couple of women and a few men. Study outcomes and limitations: Incompleteness in sorted-subset sequencing, despite large depth, was shown by rarefaction.

Trimming pared 4 bases from V and 1 base from J, leaving 14 bases between. CDR3 length equals 15 residues. CDR1 is MNHEY and CDR2 is SMNVEV in the germline V gene (reference sequence). Terminally differentiated effector memory CD45RA+ cells were left out of the naive CD8 fraction, which was CD45RO-negative and positively selected for CCR7. Donors included only healthy HIV-negative adults lacking recent acute infections or vaccinations. Per the study methods: For the immunoSEQ data, sequences were junction-only without quality scores, so filtering differed. Sequencing used immunoSEQ multiplex PCR; TCRdb keeps in-frame clones, though not all of them. From that table come the V and J calls and clone size; the DNA was used to work out D and trimming. The table lists approximately 2,200,000 clones, more than 85% of them singletons. A word on this clone: Its antigen is still unknown.

The TCR was taken from a man aged 18 to 29 in good health. Some clones in this sample may be carry-over from other donors' samples. The chain couples TRBV27 to TRBJ2-7; D remains unclear. The sequencing sample was made of naive CD8+ T cells from PBMCs. The CDR3 loop reads CASSSWTLKSYEQYF. Written as DNA, the CDR3 is TGTGCCAGCAGTTCTTGGACCCTGAAATCCTACGAGCAGTACTTC.